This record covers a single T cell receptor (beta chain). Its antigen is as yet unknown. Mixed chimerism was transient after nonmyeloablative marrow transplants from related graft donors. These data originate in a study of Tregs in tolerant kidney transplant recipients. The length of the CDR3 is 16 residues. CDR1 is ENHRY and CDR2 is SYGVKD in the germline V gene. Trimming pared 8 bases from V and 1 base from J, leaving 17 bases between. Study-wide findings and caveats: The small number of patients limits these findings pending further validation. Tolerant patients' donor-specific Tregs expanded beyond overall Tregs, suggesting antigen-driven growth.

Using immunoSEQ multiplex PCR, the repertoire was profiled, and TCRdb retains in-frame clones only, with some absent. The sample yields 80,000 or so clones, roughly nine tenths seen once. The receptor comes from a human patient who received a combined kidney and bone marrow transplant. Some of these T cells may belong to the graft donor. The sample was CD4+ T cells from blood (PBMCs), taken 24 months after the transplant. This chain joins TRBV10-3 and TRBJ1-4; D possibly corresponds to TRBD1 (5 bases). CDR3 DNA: TGTGCCATCGGGTCAAGCGGGGGTAGAACTAATGAAAAACTGTTTTTT. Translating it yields CAIGSSGGRTNEKLFF.